What follows is one T cell receptor beta chain and its context. Its antigen is currently unknown. Clones were read by immunoSEQ multiplex PCR, and TCRdb kept only the in-frame ones, dropping some. Of approximately 5,000 clones in the sample, 75% to 85% were seen once. Trimming took 6 bases from V and 6 from J, leaving 12 bases between them. From germline, CDR1 is MGHDK and CDR2 SYGVNS. The CDR3 is 14 residues long. Specified time point: cycle 4 day 1 (C4D1), after six to seven weeks of nivolumab. After autologous stem cell transplantation all patients relapsed, and prior brentuximab vedotin exposure differed between cohorts. By magnetic negative selection, CD4+ T cells were purified from thawed PBMCs. The sample belongs to a study of PD-1 blockade in classical Hodgkin lymphoma. Whole-study findings and limits: Baseline diversity resembling that of newly diagnosed patients was seen in complete responders.

Material: CD4+ T cells from blood, obtained before the fourth cycle of nivolumab. V usage is TRBV25-1 and J usage is TRBJ1-6; D possibly corresponds to TRBD1 (5 bases). The sequence came from a human donor with classical Hodgkin lymphoma. CDR3 nucleotides: TGTGCCAGCAGGTGGGGGAGGAGTAATTCACCCCTCCACTTT. The encoded protein is CASRWGRSNSPLHF.